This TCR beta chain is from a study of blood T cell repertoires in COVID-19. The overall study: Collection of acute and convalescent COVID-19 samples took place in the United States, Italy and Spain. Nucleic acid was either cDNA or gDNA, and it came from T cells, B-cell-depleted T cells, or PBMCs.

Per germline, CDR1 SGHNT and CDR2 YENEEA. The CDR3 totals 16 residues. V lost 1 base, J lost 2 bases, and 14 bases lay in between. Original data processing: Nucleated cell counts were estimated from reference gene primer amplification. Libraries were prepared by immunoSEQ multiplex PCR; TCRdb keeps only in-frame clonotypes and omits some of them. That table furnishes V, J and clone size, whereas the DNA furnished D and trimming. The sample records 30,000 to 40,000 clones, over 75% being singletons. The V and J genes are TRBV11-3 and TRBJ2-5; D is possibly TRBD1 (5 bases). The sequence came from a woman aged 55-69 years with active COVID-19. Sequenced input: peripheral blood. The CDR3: CASSLGQGDKQETQYF. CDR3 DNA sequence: TGTGCCAGCAGCTTAGGTCAGGGCGATAAGCAAGAGACCCAGTACTTC.